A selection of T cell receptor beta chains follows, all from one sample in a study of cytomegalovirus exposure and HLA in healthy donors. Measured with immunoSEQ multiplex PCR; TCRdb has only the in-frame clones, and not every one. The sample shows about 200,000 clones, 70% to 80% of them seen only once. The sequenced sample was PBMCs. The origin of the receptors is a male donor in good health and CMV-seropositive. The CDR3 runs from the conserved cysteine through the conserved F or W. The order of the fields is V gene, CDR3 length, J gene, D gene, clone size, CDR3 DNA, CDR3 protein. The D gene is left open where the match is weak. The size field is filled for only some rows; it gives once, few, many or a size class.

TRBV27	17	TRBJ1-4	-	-	TGTGCCAGCAGTTTAATGGGGGCAGGGCAGAATAGTGAAAAACTGTTTTTT	CASSLMGAGQNSEKLFF
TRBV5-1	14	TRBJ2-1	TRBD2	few	TGCGCCAGCACAGCGGGGGTCTCCTACAATGAGCAGTTCTTC	CASTAGVSYNEQFF
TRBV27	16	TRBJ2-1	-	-	TGTGCCAGCAGTCTACTCCTCGCAGGGTCCTACAATGAGCAGTTCTTC	CASSLLLAGSYNEQFF
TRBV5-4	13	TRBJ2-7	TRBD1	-	TGTGCCAGCAGCTGGGACAGGGGTTACGAGCAGTACTTC	CASSWDRGYEQYF
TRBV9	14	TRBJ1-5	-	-	TGTGCCAGCAGTCAGGACTATAGCAATCAGCCCCAGCATTTT	CASSQDYSNQPQHF
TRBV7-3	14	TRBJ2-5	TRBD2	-	TGTGCCAGCAGCTTAAGCCCTAGCGGGGAGACCCAGTACTTC	CASSLSPSGETQYF
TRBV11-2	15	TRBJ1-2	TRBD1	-	TGTGCCAGCAGCTTAGCCGGGACAGGGAACTATGGCTACACCTTC	CASSLAGTGNYGYTF
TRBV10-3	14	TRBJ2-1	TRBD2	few	TGTGCCAGCAGCAGAGGACTAGCGGTAGGGGAGCAGTTCTTC	CASSRGLAVGEQFF
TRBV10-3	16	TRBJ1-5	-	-	TGTGCCATCAGTGAGGGGGACTACTATAGCAATCAGCCCCAGCATTTT	CAISEGDYYSNQPQHF
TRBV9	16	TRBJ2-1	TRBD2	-	TGTGCCAGCAGCCCCCGGACTAGCGGGTTCTACAATGAGCAGTTCTTC	CASSPRTSGFYNEQFF
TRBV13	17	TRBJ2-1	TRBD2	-	TGTGCCAGCAGCTTATACGGGACTAGCGGGAGTTTATCAGAGCAGTTCTTC	CASSLYGTSGSLSEQFF
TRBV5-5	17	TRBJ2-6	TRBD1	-	TGTGCCAGCAGCTTGGGGACAGGCGGCTCTGGGGCCAACGTCCTGACTTTC	CASSLGTGGSGANVLTF
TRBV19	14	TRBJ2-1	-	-	TGTGCCAGTAGTCCTTGGACTTTTTACAATGAGCAGTTCTTC	CASSPWTFYNEQFF
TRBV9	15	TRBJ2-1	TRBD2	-	TGTGCCAGCAGCGGCCCGGGACTAGCGGAGAATGAGCAGTTCTTC	CASSGPGLAENEQFF
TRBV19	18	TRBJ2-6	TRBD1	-	TGTGCCAGTAGTATAAAATGGGACAGGGATTCTGGGGCCAACGTCCTGACTTTC	CASSIKWDRDSGANVLTF
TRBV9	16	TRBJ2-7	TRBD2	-	TGTGCCAGCCAGCGGGGACTAGCGGAGAGCTCCTACGAGCAGTACTTC	CASQRGLAESSYEQYF
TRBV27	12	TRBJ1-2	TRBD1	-	TGTGCCAGCAGCGGACAGGGCTATGGCTACACCTTC	CASSGQGYGYTF
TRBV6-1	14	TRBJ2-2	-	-	TGTGCCAGCAGTGTTAACAGGGACACCGGGGAGCTGTTTTTT	CASSVNRDTGELFF
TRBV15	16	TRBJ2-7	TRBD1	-	TGTGCCACCAGGTTCGGGGCTGGACAGGGGATGTACGAGCAGTACTTC	CATRFGAGQGMYEQYF
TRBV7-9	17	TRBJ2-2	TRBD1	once	TGTGCCAGCAGCCTCCGGGCGGGACAGGGGCGGACCGGGGAGCTGTTTTTT	CASSLRAGQGRTGELFF
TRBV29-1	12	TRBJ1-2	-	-	TGCAGCGTTGATCTGGGCTTCTATGGCTACACCTTC	CSVDLGFYGYTF
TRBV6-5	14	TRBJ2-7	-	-	TGTGCCAGCAGTTGGCAGTCGGAGAACTACGAGCAGTACTTC	CASSWQSENYEQYF
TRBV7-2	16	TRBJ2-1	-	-	TGTGCCAGCAGCTCACTTACCGGGAGCTCCTACAATGAGCAGTTCTTC	CASSSLTGSSYNEQFF
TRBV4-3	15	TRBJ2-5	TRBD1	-	TGCGCCAGCAGCCAAGAACAGGGGTATTGGGAGACCCAGTACTTC	CASSQEQGYWETQYF
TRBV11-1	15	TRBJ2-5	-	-	TGTGCCAGCAGCTCCCGCCCCGCAGGACAAGAGACCCAGTACTTC	CASSSRPAGQETQYF
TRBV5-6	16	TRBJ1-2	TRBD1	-	TGTGCCAGCAGCCAGCCTCCCGGGACAGGCGACTATGGCTACACCTTC	CASSQPPGTGDYGYTF
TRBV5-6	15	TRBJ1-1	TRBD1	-	TGTGCCAGCAGCTTGGTAGCAGGGGGGAACACTGAAGCTTTCTTT	CASSLVAGGNTEAFF
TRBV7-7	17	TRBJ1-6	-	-	TGTGCCAGCAGCCCACACCGATGGGCAGGGGCTTATTCACCCCTCCACTTT	CASSPHRWAGAYSPLHF
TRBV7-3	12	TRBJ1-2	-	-	TGTGCCAGCAGCTTAGAGGGTTATGGCTACACCTTC	CASSLEGYGYTF
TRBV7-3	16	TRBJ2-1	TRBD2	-	TGTGCCAGCAGAAGGGGTGGGACTAGTTCGTCCAATGAGCAGTTCTTC	CASRRGGTSSSNEQFF
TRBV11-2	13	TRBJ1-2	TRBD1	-	TGTGCCAGCAGCTCACAGGGGGCCTATGGCTACACCTTC	CASSSQGAYGYTF
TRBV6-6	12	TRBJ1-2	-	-	TGTGCCAGCAGGCAGGTCAGCCGGGGCTACACCTTC	CASRQVSRGYTF
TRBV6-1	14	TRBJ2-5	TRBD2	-	TGTGCCAGCAGTGAAGAATTAGCGGGGGGTGTCCAGTACTTC	CASSEELAGGVQYF
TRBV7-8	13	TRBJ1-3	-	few	TGTGCCAGCAGCCTCGGTACTGGAAACACCATATATTTT	CASSLGTGNTIYF
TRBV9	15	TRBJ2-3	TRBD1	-	TGTGCCAGCAGCGTAGATACAGGGGAGTCAGATACGCAGTATTTT	CASSVDTGESDTQYF
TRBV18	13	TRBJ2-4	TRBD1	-	TGTGCCAGCTCACCAGGACAGGTAGACATTCAGTACTTC	CASSPGQVDIQYF
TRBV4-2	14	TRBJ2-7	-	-	TGTGCCAGCAGCCACCCTATGGCGGGCTACGAGCAGTACTTC	CASSHPMAGYEQYF
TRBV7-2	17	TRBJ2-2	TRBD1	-	TGTGCCAGCAGCTTACAGTGGGGGACAGCGGACACCGGGGAGCTGTTTTTT	CASSLQWGTADTGELFF
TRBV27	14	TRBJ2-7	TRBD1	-	TGTGCCAGCAGTTTCTGGGACAGAACCTACGAGCAGTACTTC	CASSFWDRTYEQYF
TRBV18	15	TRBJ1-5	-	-	TGTGCCAGCTCACGAGAAACGGGGGGCAATCAGCCCCAGCATTTT	CASSRETGGNQPQHF
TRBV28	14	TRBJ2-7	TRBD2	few	TGTGCCAGCAGACCCGGACTAGCGGGAGGAGAGCAGTACTTC	CASRPGLAGGEQYF
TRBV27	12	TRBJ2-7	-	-	TGTGCCAGCAGTTTACCCGCCTACGAGCAGTACTTC	CASSLPAYEQYF
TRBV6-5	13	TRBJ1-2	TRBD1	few	TGTGCCAGCAGTTATGACAGGGGAAGCGGCTACACCTTC	CASSYDRGSGYTF
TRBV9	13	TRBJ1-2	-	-	TGTGCCAGCAGCGTGGGTGGCGCAGGCGGCTACACCTTC	CASSVGGAGGYTF
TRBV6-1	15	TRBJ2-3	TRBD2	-	TGTGCCAGCAGCTGGGCGGGGGGTGGCACAGATACGCAGTATTTT	CASSWAGGGTDTQYF
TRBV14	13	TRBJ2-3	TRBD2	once	TGTGCCAGCAGCCCACTAAGGAGCGGGGGCCCGCATTTT	CASSPLRSGGPHF
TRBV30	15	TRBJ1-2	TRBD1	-	TGTGCCTGGAGCGAGGGACAGCTACGAAACTATGGCTACACCTTC	CAWSEGQLRNYGYTF
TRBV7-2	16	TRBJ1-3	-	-	TGTGCCAGCAGCCCCAGCGGGGGAGGACATGAAAACACCATATATTTT	CASSPSGGGHENTIYF
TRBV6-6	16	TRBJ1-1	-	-	TGTGCCAGCAGATCGGGTAAGGGAGAGATGAACACTGAAGCTTTCTTT	CASRSGKGEMNTEAFF
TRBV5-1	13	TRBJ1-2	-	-	TGCGCCAGCAGCGCTGGACAGAACTATGGCTACACCTTC	CASSAGQNYGYTF
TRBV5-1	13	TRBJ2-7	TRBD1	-	TGCGCCAGCAGCTGGGACAGGGTCAACGAGCAGTACTTC	CASSWDRVNEQYF
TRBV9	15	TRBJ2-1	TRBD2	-	TGTGCCAGCAGCGTAGGGGGGGGCTCCTACAATGAGCAGTTCTTC	CASSVGGGSYNEQFF
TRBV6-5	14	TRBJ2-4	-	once	TGTGCCAGCAGCTCAGACAGGCCCAAAAACATTCAGTACTTC	CASSSDRPKNIQYF
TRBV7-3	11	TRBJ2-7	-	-	TGTGCCAGCAGCGCCCTGCGAACGCAGTACTTC	CASSALRTQYF
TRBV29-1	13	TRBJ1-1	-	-	TGCAGCGTTGCGCGGGGGGCGATCACTGAAGCTTTCTTT	CSVARGAITEAFF
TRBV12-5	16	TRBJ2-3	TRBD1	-	TGTGCTAGTGGCAGAAGTAACAGGGGGCAAAGAGATACGCAGTATTTT	CASGRSNRGQRDTQYF
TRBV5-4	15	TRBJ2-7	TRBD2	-	TGTGCCAGCAGCTTACAAGGACTAGCGGGATCGGGGCAGTACTTC	CASSLQGLAGSGQYF
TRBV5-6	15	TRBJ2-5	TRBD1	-	TGTGCCAGCAGCTTGGGGGACAGGGGACGAGAGACCCAGTACTTC	CASSLGDRGRETQYF
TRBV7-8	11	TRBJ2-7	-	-	TGTGCCAGCAGTGACACTCTCGAGCAGTACTTC	CASSDTLEQYF
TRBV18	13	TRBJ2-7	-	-	TGTGCCAGCTCACCACGTCAGGGGTGGGAGCAGTACTTC	CASSPRQGWEQYF